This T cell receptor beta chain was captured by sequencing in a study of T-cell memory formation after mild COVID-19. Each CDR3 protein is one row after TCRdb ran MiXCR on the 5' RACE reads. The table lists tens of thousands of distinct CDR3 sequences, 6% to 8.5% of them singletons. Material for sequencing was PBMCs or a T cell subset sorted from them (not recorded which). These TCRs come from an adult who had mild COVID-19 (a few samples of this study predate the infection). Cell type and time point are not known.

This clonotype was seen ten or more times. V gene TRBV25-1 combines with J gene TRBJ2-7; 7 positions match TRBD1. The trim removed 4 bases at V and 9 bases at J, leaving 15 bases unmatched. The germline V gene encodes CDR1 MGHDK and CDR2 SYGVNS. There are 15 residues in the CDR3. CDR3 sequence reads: CASSGTGALTPRQYF. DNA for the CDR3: TGTGCCAGCAGTGGTACAGGGGCCTTAACGCCACGGCAGTACTTC.